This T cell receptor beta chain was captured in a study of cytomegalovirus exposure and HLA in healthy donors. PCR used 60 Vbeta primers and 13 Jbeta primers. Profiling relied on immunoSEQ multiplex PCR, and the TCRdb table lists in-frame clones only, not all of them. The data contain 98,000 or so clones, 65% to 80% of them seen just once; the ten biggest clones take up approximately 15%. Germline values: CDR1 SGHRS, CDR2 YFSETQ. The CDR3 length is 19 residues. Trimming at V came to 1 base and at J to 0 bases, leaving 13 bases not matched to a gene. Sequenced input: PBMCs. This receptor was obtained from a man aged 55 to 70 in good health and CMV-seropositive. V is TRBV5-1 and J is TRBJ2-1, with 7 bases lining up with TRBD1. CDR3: CASSLRWWKQGSSYNEQFF. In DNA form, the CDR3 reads TGCGCCAGCAGCTTGCGATGGTGGAAACAGGGGAGCTCCTACAATGAGCAGTTCTTC.